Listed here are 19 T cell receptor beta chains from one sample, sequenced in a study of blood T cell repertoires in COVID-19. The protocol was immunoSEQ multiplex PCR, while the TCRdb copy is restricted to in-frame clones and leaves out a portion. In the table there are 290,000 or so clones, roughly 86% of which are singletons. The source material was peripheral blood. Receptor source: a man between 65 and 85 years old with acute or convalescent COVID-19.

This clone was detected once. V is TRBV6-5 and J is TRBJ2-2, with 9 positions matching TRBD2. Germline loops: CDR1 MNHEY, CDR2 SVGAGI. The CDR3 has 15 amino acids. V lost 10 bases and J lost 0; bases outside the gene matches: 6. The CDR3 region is CATKRLAANTGELFF. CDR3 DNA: TGTGCCACAAAAAGACTAGCGGCGAACACCGGGGAGCTGTTTTTT.

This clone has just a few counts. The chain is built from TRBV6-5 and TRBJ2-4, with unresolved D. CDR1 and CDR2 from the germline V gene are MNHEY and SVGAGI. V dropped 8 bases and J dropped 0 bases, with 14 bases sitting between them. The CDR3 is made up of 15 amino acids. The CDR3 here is CASCSWNRAKNIQYF. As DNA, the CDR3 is TGTGCCAGCTGCAGCTGGAACAGAGCCAAAAACATTCAGTACTTC.

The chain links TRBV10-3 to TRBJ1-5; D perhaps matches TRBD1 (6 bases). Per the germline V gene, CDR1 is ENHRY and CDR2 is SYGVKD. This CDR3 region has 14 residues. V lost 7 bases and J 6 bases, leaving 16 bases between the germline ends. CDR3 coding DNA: TGTGCCATCAATCAGGGGAGCTTTGGTCAGCCCCAGCATTTT. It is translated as CAINQGSFGQPQHF.

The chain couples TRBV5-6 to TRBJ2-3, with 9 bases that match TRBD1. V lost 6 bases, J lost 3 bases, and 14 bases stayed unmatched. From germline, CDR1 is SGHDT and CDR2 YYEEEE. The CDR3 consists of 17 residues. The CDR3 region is CASIRLVGDRATDTQYF. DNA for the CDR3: TGTGCCAGCATCCGGCTTGTGGGGGACAGGGCTACAGATACGCAGTATTTT.

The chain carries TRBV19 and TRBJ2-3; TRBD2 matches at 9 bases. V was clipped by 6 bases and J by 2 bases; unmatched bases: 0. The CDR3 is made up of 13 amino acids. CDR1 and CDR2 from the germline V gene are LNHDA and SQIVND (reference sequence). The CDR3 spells CASRGLATDTQYF. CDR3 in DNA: TGTGCCAGTAGGGGACTAGCCACAGATACGCAGTATTTT.

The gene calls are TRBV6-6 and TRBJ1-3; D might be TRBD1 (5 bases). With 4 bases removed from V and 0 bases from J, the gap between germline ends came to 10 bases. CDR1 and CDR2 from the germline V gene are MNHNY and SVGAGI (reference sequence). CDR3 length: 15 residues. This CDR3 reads CASSSRQSSGNTIYF. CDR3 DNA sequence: TGTGCCAGCAGTTCCAGACAGAGCTCTGGAAACACCATATATTTT.

The CDR3 here is CASSLSGAMGNTEAFF. CDR3 nucleotides: TGTGCCAGCTCATTGTCAGGGGCAATGGGGAACACTGAAGCTTTCTTT. This chain links TRBV18 with TRBJ1-1, with D tentatively TRBD1 (6 bases). Per germline, CDR1 KGHSH and CDR2 LQKENI. CDR3 length: 16 amino acids. The V gene lost 5 bases and the J gene lost 1 base, with 17 bases spanning the gap.

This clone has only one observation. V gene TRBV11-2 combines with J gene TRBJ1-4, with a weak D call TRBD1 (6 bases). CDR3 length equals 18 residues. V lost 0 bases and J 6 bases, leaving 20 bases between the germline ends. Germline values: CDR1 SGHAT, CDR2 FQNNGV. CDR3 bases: TGTGCCAGCAGCTTAGATGCGTACGAAGGGGGTTTGGATGAAAAACTGTTTTTT. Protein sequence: CASSLDAYEGGLDEKLFF.

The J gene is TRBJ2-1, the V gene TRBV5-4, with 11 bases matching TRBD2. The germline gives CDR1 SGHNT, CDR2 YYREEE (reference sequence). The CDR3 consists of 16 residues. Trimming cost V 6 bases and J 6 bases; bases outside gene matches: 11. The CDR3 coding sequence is TGTGCCAGCACCCTAATAGCGGGAGGGGGGTCCAATGAGCAGTTCTTC. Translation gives CASTLIAGGGSNEQFF.

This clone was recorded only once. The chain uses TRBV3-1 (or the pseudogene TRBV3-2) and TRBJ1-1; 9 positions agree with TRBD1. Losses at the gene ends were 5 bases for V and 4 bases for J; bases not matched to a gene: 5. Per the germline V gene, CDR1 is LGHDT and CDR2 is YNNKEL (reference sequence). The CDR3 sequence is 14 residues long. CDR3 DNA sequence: TGTGCCAGCAGCACCGAGACAGGGGGCACTGAAGCTTTCTTT. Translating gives CASSTETGGTEAFF.

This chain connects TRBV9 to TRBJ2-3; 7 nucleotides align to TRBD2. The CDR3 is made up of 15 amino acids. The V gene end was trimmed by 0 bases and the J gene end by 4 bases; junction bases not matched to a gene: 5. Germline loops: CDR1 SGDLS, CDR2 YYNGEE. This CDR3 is CASSVGGTNADTQYF. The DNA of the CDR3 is TGTGCCAGCAGCGTAGGGGGGACTAACGCAGATACGCAGTATTTT.

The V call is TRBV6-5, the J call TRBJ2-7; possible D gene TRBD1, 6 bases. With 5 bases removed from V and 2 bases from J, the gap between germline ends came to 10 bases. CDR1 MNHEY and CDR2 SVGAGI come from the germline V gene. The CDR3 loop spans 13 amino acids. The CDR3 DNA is TGTGCCAGCAGTAGGGGGAGTCCCTACGAGCAGTACTTC. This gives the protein CASSRGSPYEQYF.

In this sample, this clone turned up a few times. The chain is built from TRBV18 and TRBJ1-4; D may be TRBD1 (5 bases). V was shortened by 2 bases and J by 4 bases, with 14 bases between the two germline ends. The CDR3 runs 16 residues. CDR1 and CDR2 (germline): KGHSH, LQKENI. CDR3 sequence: CASSPTVQAINEKLFF. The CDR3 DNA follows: TGTGCCAGCTCACCAACTGTACAGGCGATTAATGAAAAACTGTTTTTT.

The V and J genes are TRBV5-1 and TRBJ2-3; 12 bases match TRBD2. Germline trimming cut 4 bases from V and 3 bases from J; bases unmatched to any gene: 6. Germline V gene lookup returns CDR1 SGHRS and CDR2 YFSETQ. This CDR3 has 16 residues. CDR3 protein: CASSPTSGSGTDTQYF. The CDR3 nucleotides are TGCGCCAGCAGCCCGACTAGCGGGAGTGGAACAGATACGCAGTATTTT.

In DNA, the CDR3 is TGTGCCAGCAGCCCCACCCCGGACAGACCCTACGAGCAGTACTTC. It translates to CASSPTPDRPYEQYF. The V and J genes are TRBV14 and TRBJ2-7; TRBD1 might be the D (6 bases). CDR1 is SGHDN, CDR2 FVKESK, per germline. Trimming cost V 4 bases and J 2 bases, with 15 bases left between them. The CDR3 length is 15 residues.

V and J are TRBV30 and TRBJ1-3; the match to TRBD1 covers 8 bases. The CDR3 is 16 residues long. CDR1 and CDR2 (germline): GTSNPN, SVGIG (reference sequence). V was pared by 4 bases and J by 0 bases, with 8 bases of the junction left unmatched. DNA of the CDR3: TGTGCCTGGACTTTGGGAGGGACAGGCTCTGGAAACACCATATATTTT. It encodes CAWTLGGTGSGNTIYF.

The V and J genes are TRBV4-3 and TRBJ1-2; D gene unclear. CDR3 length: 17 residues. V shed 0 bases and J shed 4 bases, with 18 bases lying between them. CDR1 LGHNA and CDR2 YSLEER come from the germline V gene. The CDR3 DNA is TGCGCCAGCAGCCAAGATCAGCCTGGGTCAGGAAGCTATGGCTACACCTTC. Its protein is CASSQDQPGSGSYGYTF.

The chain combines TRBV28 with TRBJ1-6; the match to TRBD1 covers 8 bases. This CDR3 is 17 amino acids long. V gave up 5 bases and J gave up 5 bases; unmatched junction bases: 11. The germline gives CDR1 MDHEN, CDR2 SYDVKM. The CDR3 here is CASSGGWTGSNNSPLHF. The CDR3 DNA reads TGTGCCAGCAGTGGGGGTTGGACAGGGTCTAATAATTCACCCCTCCACTTT. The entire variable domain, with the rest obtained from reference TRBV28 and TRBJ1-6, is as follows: DVKVTQSSRYLVKRTGEKVFLECVQDMDHENMFWYRQDPGLGLRLIYFSYDVKMKEKGDIPEGYSVSREKKERFSLILESASTNQTSMYLCASSGGWTGSNNSPLHFGNGTRLTVT.

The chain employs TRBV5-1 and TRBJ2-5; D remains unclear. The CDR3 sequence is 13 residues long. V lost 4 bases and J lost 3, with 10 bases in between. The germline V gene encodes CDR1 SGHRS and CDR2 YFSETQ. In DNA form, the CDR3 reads TGCGCCAGCAGCCTGACTGGAGAAGAGACCCAGTACTTC. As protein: CASSLTGEETQYF.